The T cell receptor (beta chain) described here comes from a study of OX40 agonist ivuxolimab in advanced cancers. V lost 9 bases and J 1 base, leaving 12 bases between the germline ends. In germline, CDR1 is LNHDA, CDR2 SQIVND (reference sequence). The CDR3 runs to 13 residues. There are a few counts of this clone. Sequenced by immunoSEQ multiplex PCR; TCRdb stores in-frame clones only, minus some. Of about 34,000 clones listed, roughly 80% are singletons. This rearrangement joins TRBV19 to TRBJ2-5; no clear D. The source material was CD4+ or CD8+ T cells sorted from blood, sampled in a trial of the OX40 agonist ivuxolimab. The TCR was taken from an adult with an advanced solid tumor such as melanoma, head and neck, liver or kidney cancer. CDR3 sequence reads: CASRTSAQETQYF. The CDR3 nucleotides read TGTGCCAGCCGGACGTCGGCCCAAGAGACCCAGTACTTC.